What follows are 9 T cell receptor beta chains derived from one specimen sequenced in a study of CD8 T cells in Susac syndrome (dated by TCRdb to the late 2010s). The library was obtained by the immunoSEQ multiplex PCR assay. RNA was extracted using the RNeasy kit, and about 0.5 to 1 ug of the RNA was reverse transcribed with random hexamers. The public reads were reanalyzed by TCRdb: fastp trimming at Q25, MiXCR alignment, in-frame beta chains only. CDR3 protein duplicates are merged, each entry listing the most common genes and DNA. This sample has around 80,000 distinct CDR3 sequences in its table, and 85% to 95% of those were observed once. The ten largest clones add up to about 0.41% of the sample. The sample was CD8+ T cells from PBMCs. These receptors came from a human donor with Susac syndrome.

This sequence joins TRBV30 and TRBJ2-3; possibly TRBD1 for D (6 bases). The CDR3 runs to 13 residues. Germline CDR1 and CDR2: GTSNPN and SVGIG (reference sequence). Between the trimmed V and J ends, which lost 3 bases and 2 bases, there was a span of 9 bases. The CDR3 loop reads CAWSWDNTDTQYF. CDR3 DNA sequence: TGTGCCTGGAGCTGGGACAACACAGATACGCAGTATTTT.

CDR3 bases: TGTGCCGGCTCGGGGGGAGACTACAATGAGCAGTTCTTC. Protein product: CAGSGGDYNEQFF. The V call is TRBV6-1, the J call TRBJ2-1; 7 bases are shared with TRBD2. CDR1 and CDR2 (germline): MNHNS, SASEGT. The CDR3 is made up of 13 amino acids. J lost 3 bases, V lost 11 bases, and 7 bases had no gene match.

Here the CDR3 reads CASSVGGGLNQPQHF. DNA for the CDR3: TGTGCCAGCAGCGTAGGAGGAGGGTTGAATCAGCCCCAGCATTTT. This chain joins TRBV9 and TRBJ1-5; the D is unclear. This CDR3 spans 15 amino acids. V lost 0 bases, J lost 4 bases, and 11 bases lay in between. Germline values: CDR1 SGDLS, CDR2 YYNGEE.

This chain uses TRBV2 with TRBJ2-3; D ambiguous. The CDR3 loop spans 16 amino acids. CDR1 SNHLY and CDR2 FYNNEI come from the germline V gene. The V and J ends lost 0 bases and 1 base respectively, with 11 bases between them. The CDR3 nucleotides are TGTGCCAGCAGTGAAGCGCTTCGGCCAGGCACAGATACGCAGTATTTT. Protein product: CASSEALRPGTDTQYF.

This clonotype occurred once. The chain has TRBV11-2 and TRBJ2-1; D might be TRBD1 or TRBD2, each matching 5 bases. V lost 2 bases to trimming and J lost 5 bases, with 13 bases between them. This CDR3 region has 15 residues. Per germline, CDR1 SGHAT and CDR2 FQNNGV. The DNA of the CDR3 is TGTGCCAGCAGCTTATTCTGGGGACGGAACAATGAGCAGTTCTTC. It specifies CASSLFWGRNNEQFF. Looking up the rest from reference TRBV11-2 and TRBJ2-1 gives the full variable domain: EAGVAQSPRYKIIEKRQSVAFWCNPISGHATLYWYQQILGQGPKLLIQFQNNGVVDDSQLPKDRFSAERLKGVDSTLKIQPAKLEDSAVYLCASSLFWGRNNEQFFGPGTRLTVL.

As concerns this clonotype: The DNA is omitted, as the CDR3 cannot be located on it reliably, and the CDR3 follows TCRdb's listing. The rearrangement uses TRBV21-1 and TRBJ2-7; TRBD1 was called by the table and not checked on the DNA. TRBV21-1 is a known pseudogene. The CDR3 is 16 amino acids in total, end residues counted. The CDR3: CASSKAWGRGSYEQYF.

The J gene is TRBJ1-5, the V gene TRBV19; D may be TRBD1 (6 bases). The CDR3 totals 13 residues. The V end lost 6 bases, the J end lost 4 bases, and 10 bases lay between the germline ends. Germline V lookup: CDR1 LNHDA, CDR2 SQIVND (reference sequence). CDR3 sequence: CASSPGHNQPQHF. CDR3 in DNA: TGTGCCAGTAGCCCGGGACATAATCAGCCCCAGCATTTT. Filled out from reference TRBV19 and TRBJ1-5, the complete variable domain reads DGGITQSPKYLFRKEGQNVTLSCEQNLNHDAMYWYRQDPGQGLRLIYYSQIVNDFQKGDIAEGYSVSREKKESFPLTVTSAQKNPTAFYLCASSPGHNQPQHFGDGTRLSIL.

V is TRBV6-2 or TRBV6-3 and J is TRBJ2-3; 7 nucleotides align to TRBD2. Germline V CDR1 and CDR2: MNHEY, SVGEGT. V trimming: 3 bases; J trimming: 6 bases; junction bases outside the gene matches: 6. This CDR3 has 14 amino acids. The CDR3 coding sequence is TGTGCCAGCAGTTATACCAGCGGGGTCGATACGCAGTATTTT. This gives the protein CASSYTSGVDTQYF.

This chain joins TRBV3-1 and TRBJ1-1; tentatively, D is TRBD1 (6 bases). The CDR3 has 14 residues. Per the germline V gene, CDR1 is LGHDT and CDR2 is YNNKEL (reference sequence). Trimming took off 3 bases at V and 1 base at J, with 9 bases between the two ends. CDR3 residues: CASSQGGANTEAFF. Written as DNA, the CDR3 is TGTGCCAGCAGCCAGGGGGGCGCGAACACTGAAGCTTTCTTT.